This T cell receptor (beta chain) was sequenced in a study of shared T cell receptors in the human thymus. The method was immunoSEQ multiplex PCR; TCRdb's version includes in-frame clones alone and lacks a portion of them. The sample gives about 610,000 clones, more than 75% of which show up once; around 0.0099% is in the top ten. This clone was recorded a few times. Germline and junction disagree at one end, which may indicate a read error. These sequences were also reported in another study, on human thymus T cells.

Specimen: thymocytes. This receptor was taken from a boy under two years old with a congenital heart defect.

The CDR3 loop reads CASSEDRRKNYNEQFF. The DNA for the CDR3 is TGTGCCAGCAGCGAAGACAGGCGAAAAAACTACAATGAGCAGTTCTTC. The chain joins TRBV6-1 to TRBJ2-1; possibly TRBD1 for D (6 bases). In germline, CDR1 is MNHNS, CDR2 SASEGT. This CDR3 region has 16 residues.